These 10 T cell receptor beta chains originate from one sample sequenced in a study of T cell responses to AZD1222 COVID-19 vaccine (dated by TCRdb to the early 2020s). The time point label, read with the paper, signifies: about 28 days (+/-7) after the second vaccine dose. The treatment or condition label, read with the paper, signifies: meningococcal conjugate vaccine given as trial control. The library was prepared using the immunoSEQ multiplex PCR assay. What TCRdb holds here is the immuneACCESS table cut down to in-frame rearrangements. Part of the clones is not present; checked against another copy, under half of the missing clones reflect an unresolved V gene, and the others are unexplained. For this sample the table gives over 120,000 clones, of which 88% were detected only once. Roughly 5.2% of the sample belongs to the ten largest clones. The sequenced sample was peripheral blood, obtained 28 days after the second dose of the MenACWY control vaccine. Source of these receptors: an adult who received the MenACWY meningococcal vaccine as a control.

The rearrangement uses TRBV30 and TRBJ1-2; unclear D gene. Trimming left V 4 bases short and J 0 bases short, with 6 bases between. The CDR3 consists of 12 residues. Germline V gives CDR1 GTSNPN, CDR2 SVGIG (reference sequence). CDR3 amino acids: CAWTDPNYGYTF. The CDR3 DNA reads TGTGCCTGGACAGATCCTAACTATGGCTACACCTTC.

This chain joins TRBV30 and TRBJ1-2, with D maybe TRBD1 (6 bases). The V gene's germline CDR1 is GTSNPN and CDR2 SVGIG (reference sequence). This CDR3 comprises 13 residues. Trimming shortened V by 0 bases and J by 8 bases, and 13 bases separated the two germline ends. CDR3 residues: CAWSVKDGGGYTF. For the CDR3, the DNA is TGTGCCTGGAGTGTAAAGGATGGGGGCGGCTACACCTTC.

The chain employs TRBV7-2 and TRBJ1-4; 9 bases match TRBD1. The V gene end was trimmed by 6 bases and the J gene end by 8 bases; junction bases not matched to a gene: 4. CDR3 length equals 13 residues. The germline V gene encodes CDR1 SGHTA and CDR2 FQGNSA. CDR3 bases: TGTGCCAGCAGTCCACAGGGGGCGGAAAAACTGTTTTTT. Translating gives CASSPQGAEKLFF.

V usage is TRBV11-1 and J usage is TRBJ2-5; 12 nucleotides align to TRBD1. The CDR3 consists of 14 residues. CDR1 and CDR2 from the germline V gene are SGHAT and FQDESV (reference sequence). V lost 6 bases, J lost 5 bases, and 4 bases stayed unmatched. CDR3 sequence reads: CASRTGTGGETQYF. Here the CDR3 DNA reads TGTGCCAGCAGAACCGGGACAGGGGGCGAGACCCAGTACTTC.

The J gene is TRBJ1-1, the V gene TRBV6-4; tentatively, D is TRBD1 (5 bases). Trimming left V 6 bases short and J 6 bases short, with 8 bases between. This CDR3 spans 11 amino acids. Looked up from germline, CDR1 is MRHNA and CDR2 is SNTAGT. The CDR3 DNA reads TGTGCCAGCAGCCCCAGGGCTGAAGCTTTCTTT. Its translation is CASSPRAEAFF.

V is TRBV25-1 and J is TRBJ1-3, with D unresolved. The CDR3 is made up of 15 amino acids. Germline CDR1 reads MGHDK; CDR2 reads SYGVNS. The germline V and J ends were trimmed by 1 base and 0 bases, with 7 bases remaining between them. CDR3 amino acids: CASSEFGTSGNTIYF. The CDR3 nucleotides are TGTGCCAGCAGTGAATTCGGCACCTCTGGAAACACCATATATTTT.

CDR3 loop: CASSSSRQGNYEQYF. Written as DNA, the CDR3 is TGTGCCAGCAGCTCCTCCAGACAGGGAAACTACGAGCAGTACTTC. The chain joins TRBV13 to TRBJ2-7; 7 nucleotides match TRBD1. The CDR3 runs 15 residues. J lost 3 bases, V lost 4 bases, and 9 bases had no gene match. From germline, CDR1 is PRHDT and CDR2 FYEKMQ (reference sequence).

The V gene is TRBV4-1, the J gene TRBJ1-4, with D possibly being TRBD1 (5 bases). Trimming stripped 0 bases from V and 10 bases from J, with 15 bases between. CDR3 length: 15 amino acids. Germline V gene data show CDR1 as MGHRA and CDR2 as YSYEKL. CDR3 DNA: TGCGCCAGCAGCCAAGAAGGACGGGGGAGAGGAAAACTGTTTTTT. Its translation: CASSQEGRGRGKLFF.

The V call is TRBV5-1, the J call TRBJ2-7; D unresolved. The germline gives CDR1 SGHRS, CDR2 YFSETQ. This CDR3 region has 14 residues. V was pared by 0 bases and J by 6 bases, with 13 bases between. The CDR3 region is CASSLGPPESEQYF. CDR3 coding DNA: TGCGCCAGCAGCTTGGGACCCCCGGAGAGCGAGCAGTACTTC.

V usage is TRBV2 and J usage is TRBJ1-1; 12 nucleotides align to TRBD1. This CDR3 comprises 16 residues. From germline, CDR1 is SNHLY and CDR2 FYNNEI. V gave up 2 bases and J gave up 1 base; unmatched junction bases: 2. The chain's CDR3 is CASSEPGQGANTEAFF. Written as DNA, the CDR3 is TGTGCCAGCAGTGAACCGGGACAGGGGGCGAACACTGAAGCTTTCTTT.